Listed below are T cell receptor beta chains from one sample, sequenced in a study of graft-versus-host responses after intestinal transplantation. The table came from immunoSEQ multiplex PCR; TCRdb's copy has only in-frame clones and leaves some out. The table has some 1,600 clones, roughly 90% seen once. The sample consisted of PBMCs, taken 8 days after intestinal transplant. The source is a human patient who received an intestinal transplant, so some T cells may come from the graft donor. Both conserved end residues are part of each CDR3. A D gene is named only where the DNA matches it firmly. Not all rows give a size; the values are once, few, many and, for expanded clones, a class.

clone size	V gene	D gene	J gene	CDR3 protein	CDR3 DNA
few	TRBV28	NA	TRBJ1-4	CASRGLLGEKLFF	TGTGCCAGCCGCGGACTCCTAGGGGAAAAACTGTTTTTT
NA	TRBV6-5	NA	TRBJ1-1	CASSYFVGTEAFF	TGTGCCAGCAGTTACTTTGTAGGGACTGAAGCTTTCTTT
NA	TRBV6-4	NA	TRBJ2-7	CAIAHARPPGRVGEQYF	TGTGCCATCGCCCACGCGAGGCCTCCGGGAAGGGTCGGCGAGCAGTACTTC
NA	TRBV10-3	NA	TRBJ2-3	CAISGGVRTDTQYF	TGTGCCATCAGTGGCGGGGTGAGGACAGATACGCAGTATTTT
NA	TRBV28	NA	TRBJ1-6	CASSSGTGYNSPLHF	TGTGCCAGCAGTTCAGGGACCGGATATAATTCACCCCTCCACTTT
NA	TRBV6-6	NA	TRBJ1-2	CASSYSESSGGYTF	TGTGCCAGCAGTTACTCCGAGTCTAGCGGTGGCTACACCTTC
NA	TRBV4-1	NA	TRBJ1-3	CASSQGPTSGNTIYF	TGCGCCAGCAGCCAAGGACCCACCTCTGGAAACACCATATATTTT
NA	TRBV2	TRBD2	TRBJ2-1	CARNKLAGGPDEQFF	TGTGCCAGGAACAAGCTAGCGGGAGGGCCCGATGAGCAGTTCTTC
NA	TRBV2	NA	TRBJ2-7	CASSETGYSSYEQYF	TGTGCCAGCAGTGAAACTGGGTATAGCTCCTACGAGCAGTACTTC
NA	TRBV7-9	TRBD2	TRBJ2-5	CASSFRGSGEQETQYF	TGTGCCAGCAGCTTCAGGGGTAGCGGGGAGCAAGAGACCCAGTACTTC
NA	TRBV18	TRBD1	TRBJ1-2	CASSLPGGVYGYTF	TGTGCCAGCTCACTCCCAGGGGGGGTCTATGGCTACACCTTC
NA	TRBV11-1	NA	TRBJ1-1	CASSFPGTYLNTEAFF	TGTGCCAGCAGCTTTCCAGGGACCTACTTGAACACTGAAGCTTTCTTT
NA	TRBV5-1	TRBD1	TRBJ1-1	CASSLAGDRAPGREAFF	TGCGCCAGCAGCTTGGCCGGAGACAGGGCCCCGGGAAGGGAAGCTTTCTTT
NA	TRBV28	NA	TRBJ1-3	CASSFRIKGGTGNTIYF	TGTGCCAGCAGTTTTAGGATTAAGGGGGGAACTGGAAACACCATATATTTT
NA	TRBV7-9	NA	TRBJ2-3	CASSRGTDTQYF	TGTGCCAGCAGCAGGGGCACAGATACGCAGTATTTT
NA	TRBV9	TRBD2	TRBJ2-5	CASSTGTSGSSWETQYF	TGTGCCAGCAGCACCGGGACTAGCGGGAGTAGCTGGGAGACCCAGTACTTC
NA	TRBV7-6	NA	TRBJ2-1	CASSLGTSHPEQFF	TGTGCCAGCAGCCTTGGGACATCCCACCCTGAGCAGTTCTTC
NA	TRBV6-5	NA	TRBJ1-6	CASSYSMSVNSPLHF	TGTGCCAGCAGTTACTCGATGTCAGTTAATTCACCCCTCCACTTT
NA	TRBV7-3	NA	TRBJ1-1	CASRLVANAEAFF	TGTGCCAGCAGGTTAGTCGCGAACGCTGAAGCTTTCTTT
few	TRBV7-9	NA	TRBJ1-4	CASSLLDEKLFF	TGTGCCAGCAGCTTATTGGATGAAAAACTGTTTTTT
NA	TRBV7-9	NA	TRBJ1-5	CASSPTYSNQPQHF	TGTGCCAGCAGCCCAACCTATAGCAATCAGCCCCAGCATTTT
NA	TRBV2	NA	TRBJ2-7	CASMLTVNPREQYF	TGTGCCAGCATGTTGACTGTCAACCCTCGCGAGCAGTACTTC
NA	TRBV29-1	NA	TRBJ2-6	CSVDEGFSGANVLTF	TGCAGCGTTGACGAGGGATTCTCTGGGGCCAACGTCCTGACTTTC
NA	TRBV21-1	NA	TRBJ2-3	CASATVMQDTQYF	TGTGCCAGCGCTACAGTCATGCAAGATACGCAGTATTTT
NA	TRBV5-1	TRBD1	TRBJ2-5	CASTKTGTEEKETQYF	TGCGCCAGCACCAAGACGGGGACAGAGGAGAAAGAGACCCAGTACTTC
medium-sized	TRBV6-5	TRBD2	TRBJ2-3	CASSGAGGGDTQYF	TGTGCCAGCAGTGGGGCGGGAGGGGGGGATACGCAGTATTTT
NA	TRBV27	NA	TRBJ1-3	CASSSRGAGNTIYF	TGTGCCAGCAGTTCCAGGGGCGCTGGAAACACCATATATTTT
NA	TRBV9	NA	TRBJ2-7	CASSLLAEGYEQYF	TGTGCCAGCAGTCTCCTGGCGGAAGGGTACGAGCAGTACTTC
NA	TRBV27	NA	TRBJ2-7	CASSLGGEQYF	TGTGCCAGCAGCCTTGGTGGCGAGCAGTACTTC
NA	TRBV15	NA	TRBJ2-5	CATSVWGANQETQYF	TGTGCCACCAGCGTTTGGGGGGCCAACCAAGAGACCCAGTACTTC
NA	TRBV7-9	TRBD2	TRBJ2-3	CASSSRKPPSGGATDTQYF	TGTGCCAGCAGCTCCCGAAAACCCCCTAGCGGGGGGGCCACAGATACGCAGTATTTT
NA	TRBV6-5	NA	TRBJ1-1	CASSYSRRGDEAFF	TGTGCCAGCAGTTACTCGAGAAGAGGGGATGAAGCTTTCTTT
NA	TRBV15	NA	TRBJ2-7	CATSGFPGLNYEQYF	TGTGCCACCAGCGGGTTCCCGGGACTCAACTACGAGCAGTACTTC
NA	TRBV19	NA	TRBJ2-7	CASSPSESSYEQYF	TGTGCCAGTTCTCCCAGCGAGAGCTCCTACGAGCAGTACTTC
NA	TRBV6-5	NA	TRBJ1-3	CASSYSWRISGNTIYF	TGTGCCAGCAGTTACTCGTGGCGGATCTCTGGAAACACCATATATTTT
NA	TRBV6-1	NA	TRBJ2-5	CATLGMRGLETQYF	TGTGCCACCCTTGGAATGAGGGGCCTGGAGACCCAGTACTTC
NA	TRBV28	TRBD1	TRBJ1-2	CASHYAQQGVGGYTF	TGTGCCAGCCACTACGCCCAACAGGGGGTCGGAGGCTACACCTTC
NA	TRBV5-3	TRBD2	TRBJ2-1	CARSFGTSGRRRFF	TGTGCCAGAAGCTTTGGGACTAGCGGGAGGAGGCGGTTCTTC
NA	TRBV10-2	NA	TRBJ2-7	CASSEGIGVNWDNSYEQYF	TGCGCCAGCAGTGAGGGTATAGGCGTTAATTGGGACAACTCCTACGAGCAGTACTTC
NA	TRBV6-1	TRBD1	TRBJ1-6	CASLMDRVNSPLHF	TGTGCCAGCCTGATGGACAGGGTAAATTCACCCCTCCACTTT
NA	TRBV29-1	NA	TRBJ2-7	CSVEDLSGEKAYEQYF	TGCAGCGTTGAAGATCTTTCTGGGGAAAAGGCCTACGAGCAGTACTTC
NA	TRBV7-8	TRBD2	TRBJ2-7	CASSLDGTSGSYEQYF	TGTGCCAGCAGCTTAGATGGGACTAGCGGTTCCTACGAGCAGTACTTC
NA	TRBV7-9	NA	TRBJ1-2	CASSHGTHHGKTYGYTF	TGTGCCAGCAGCCATGGAACACACCATGGAAAGACCTATGGCTACACCTTC
few	TRBV4-2	TRBD2	TRBJ2-1	CASSQDSGGANEQFF	TGTGCCAGCAGCCAAGATAGCGGGGGGGCCAATGAGCAGTTCTTC
NA	TRBV4-1	TRBD2	TRBJ2-5	CASSPSGGRRTETQYF	TGCGCCAGCAGCCCTTCAGGCGGGAGAAGAACAGAGACCCAGTACTTC
NA	TRBV6-4	TRBD2	TRBJ2-3	CASSQSSGGSTDTQYF	TGTGCCAGCAGTCAATCTAGCGGGGGCAGCACAGATACGCAGTATTTT
once	TRBV29-1	NA	TRBJ2-2	CSVEGEARELFF	TGCAGCGTTGAGGGAGAGGCTCGGGAGCTGTTTTTT
once	TRBV27	TRBD1	TRBJ1-6	CASSLSPDRVAPLHF	TGTGCCAGCAGTTTATCGCCGGACAGGGTGGCACCCCTCCACTTT
NA	TRBV6-1	TRBD2	TRBJ2-1	CASSEFLAENEQFF	TGTGCCAGCAGTGAGTTTCTAGCGGAGAATGAGCAGTTCTTC
NA	TRBV28	NA	TRBJ1-2	CASSLWGGRANYGYTF	TGTGCCAGCAGTTTATGGGGGGGGAGAGCTAACTATGGCTACACCTTC
NA	TRBV7-9	NA	TRBJ1-4	CASSSSSGLLFF	TGTGCCAGCAGTTCATCGTCAGGGTTATTGTTTTTT
NA	TRBV2	NA	TRBJ1-3	CASSVGTAGNTIYF	TGTGCCAGCAGTGTGGGGACGGCTGGAAACACCATATATTTT
NA	TRBV11-2	NA	TRBJ2-1	CASSAPGRRRDNEQFF	TGTGCCAGCAGCGCACCAGGGCGCCGGAGGGACAATGAGCAGTTCTTC
once	TRBV6-4	NA	TRBJ2-3	CASSDSAGSTDTQYF	TGTGCCAGCAGTGACTCTGCGGGGAGCACAGATACGCAGTATTTT
NA	TRBV7-9	NA	TRBJ2-7	CASSHSYEQYF	TGTGCCAGCAGCCACTCCTACGAGCAGTACTTC
once	TRBV7-8	NA	TRBJ2-1	CASSLFGNEQFF	TGTGCCAGCAGCTTATTCGGTAATGAGCAGTTCTTC
NA	TRBV5-6	NA	TRBJ1-1	CASSPIGGNTEAFF	TGTGCCAGCAGCCCTATCGGGGGGAACACTGAAGCTTTCTTT
once	TRBV2	NA	TRBJ1-1	CASGGGQNTEAFF	TGTGCCAGCGGGGGCGGCCAGAACACTGAAGCTTTCTTT
NA	TRBV5-8	NA	TRBJ1-1	CASSFPGNTEAFF	TGTGCCAGCAGCTTCCCAGGGAACACTGAAGCTTTCTTT